This TCR beta chain was found in a study of cytomegalovirus exposure and HLA in healthy donors. Whole-study results and caveats: The only immune exposure information that was available was CMV serostatus. In a later analysis, donors in an Asian-associated ancestry cluster reportedly had fewer N-insertions in productive TCRs than the cohort mean. Later work showed greater clonal expansion in HLA-associated TCR beta chains than in equally common others.

The PCR contained 60 Vbeta and 13 Jbeta primers. TCRdb's copy holds only in-frame clones and misses some; the assay was immunoSEQ multiplex PCR. The sample includes around 160,000 clones, just under 75% of them seen just once. This clone has only one observation. Its antigen is unidentified. V lost 5 bases and J lost 0; bases outside the gene matches: 2. Germline assignment: CDR1 LNHDA and CDR2 SQIVND (reference sequence). The CDR3 length is 15 residues. The chain recombines TRBV19 with TRBJ1-5; 9 bases fit TRBD1. This clonotype was obtained from a woman younger than 35 in good health and CMV-seronegative. Sequences were obtained from PBMCs. The chain's CDR3 is CASSRQGGSNQPQHF. Written as DNA, the CDR3 is TGTGCCAGTAGTCGACAGGGGGGTAGCAATCAGCCCCAGCATTTT. Supplemented by reference TRBV19 and TRBJ1-5, the full variable domain reads DGGITQSPKYLFRKEGQNVTLSCEQNLNHDAMYWYRQDPGQGLRLIYYSQIVNDFQKGDIAEGYSVSREKKESFPLTVTSAQKNPTAFYLCASSRQGGSNQPQHFGDGTRLSIL.